This is a list of T cell receptor beta chains from one sample in a study of shared T cell receptors in the human thymus. Profiling relied on immunoSEQ multiplex PCR, and the TCRdb table lists in-frame clones only, not all of them. The sample carries approximately 400,000 clones, around 95% recorded once. Sample: thymocytes. These receptors all come from a human donor. The CDR3 runs from the conserved cysteine through the conserved F or W. The D gene is left open where the match is weak. Size is omitted from some rows. Given values are once, few, many or a class for expanded clones.

D gene: .; V gene: TRBV28; clone size: .; CDR3 length: 11; J gene: TRBJ2-3; CDR3 DNA: TGTGCCAGCCCTAGTGCAGATACGCAGTATTTT; CDR3 protein: CASPSADTQYF
D gene: TRBD1; V gene: TRBV4-3; clone size: .; CDR3 length: 16; J gene: TRBJ1-4; CDR3 DNA: TGCGCCAGCAGCCACTACGTCCGGGACAGGCTCGAAAAACTGTTTTTT; CDR3 protein: CASSHYVRDRLEKLFF
D gene: .; V gene: TRBV6-1; clone size: .; CDR3 length: 13; J gene: TRBJ2-1; CDR3 DNA: TGTGCCAGCAGTGAAGAACGTAGCGAGGAGCAGTTCTTC; CDR3 protein: CASSEERSEEQFF
D gene: .; V gene: TRBV10-2; clone size: .; CDR3 length: 13; J gene: TRBJ1-2; CDR3 DNA: TGCGCCAGCAGTGGGGAGGGTGGAAGGGGCTACACCTTC; CDR3 protein: CASSGEGGRGYTF
D gene: TRBD2; V gene: TRBV4-1; clone size: .; CDR3 length: 18; J gene: TRBJ2-6; CDR3 DNA: TGCGCCAGCAGCCCTGAAATAGCGGGAAACTCTGGGGCCAACGTCCTGACTTTC; CDR3 protein: CASSPEIAGNSGANVLTF
D gene: .; V gene: TRBV7-9; clone size: .; CDR3 length: 14; J gene: TRBJ2-7; CDR3 DNA: TGTGCCAGCAGCTCGACAGATTTTCCGGGAGAGCAGTACTTC; CDR3 protein: CASSSTDFPGEQYF
D gene: .; V gene: TRBV28; clone size: .; CDR3 length: 15; J gene: TRBJ2-2; CDR3 DNA: TGTGCCAGCAGTTCTCTTGTGAGGGGGGACGGGGAGCTGTTTTTT; CDR3 protein: CASSSLVRGDGELFF
D gene: TRBD1; V gene: TRBV29-1; clone size: .; CDR3 length: 15; J gene: TRBJ2-4; CDR3 DNA: TGCAGCGTTGAATGGACAGGCGGAGCCAAAAACATTCAGTACTTC; CDR3 protein: CSVEWTGGAKNIQYF
D gene: TRBD2; V gene: TRBV19; clone size: .; CDR3 length: 19; J gene: TRBJ2-1; CDR3 DNA: TGTGCCAGTAGTACCGCCCCGGGACTAGCGGGACGTCGCCTCAATGAGCAGTTCTTC; CDR3 protein: CASSTAPGLAGRRLNEQFF
D gene: .; V gene: TRBV4-3; clone size: .; CDR3 length: 17; J gene: TRBJ1-1; CDR3 DNA: TGCGCCAGCAGCCAAGATGGCTCGGGGGGGATAGACACTGAAGCTTTCTTT; CDR3 protein: CASSQDGSGGIDTEAFF
D gene: TRBD2; V gene: TRBV6-4; clone size: .; CDR3 length: 18; J gene: TRBJ2-3; CDR3 DNA: TGTGCCAGCAGTGACTCGGCGCAGGGCGGGAGTAGCACAGATACGCAGTATTTT; CDR3 protein: CASSDSAQGGSSTDTQYF
D gene: TRBD1; V gene: TRBV7-9; clone size: .; CDR3 length: 15; J gene: TRBJ1-5; CDR3 DNA: TGTGCCAGCAGTACAGGGGACCATAGCAATCAGCCCCAGCATTTT; CDR3 protein: CASSTGDHSNQPQHF
D gene: TRBD2; V gene: TRBV30; clone size: .; CDR3 length: 15; J gene: TRBJ2-1; CDR3 DNA: TGTGCCTGGAGTGGCGGGACTAGCGAAAACAATGAGCAGTTCTTC; CDR3 protein: CAWSGGTSENNEQFF
D gene: .; V gene: TRBV4-3; clone size: .; CDR3 length: 14; J gene: TRBJ2-3; CDR3 DNA: TGCGCCAGCAGCCAGGGGGCCGCAACAGATACGCAGTATTTT; CDR3 protein: CASSQGAATDTQYF
D gene: .; V gene: TRBV4-1; clone size: .; CDR3 length: 13; J gene: TRBJ1-5; CDR3 DNA: TGCGCCAGCAGCCAAGATAGGGGCCAGCCCCAGCATTTT; CDR3 protein: CASSQDRGQPQHF
D gene: TRBD2; V gene: TRBV5-1; clone size: .; CDR3 length: 13; J gene: TRBJ2-3; CDR3 DNA: TGCGCCAGCATTAGCGGGGCCACAGATACGCAGTATTTT; CDR3 protein: CASISGATDTQYF
D gene: .; V gene: TRBV11-3; clone size: .; CDR3 length: 16; J gene: TRBJ2-3; CDR3 DNA: TGTGCCAGCAGCTTGGCCGGACCGACAACAGGAGATACGCAGTATTTT; CDR3 protein: CASSLAGPTTGDTQYF
D gene: .; V gene: TRBV27; clone size: .; CDR3 length: 17; J gene: TRBJ1-1; CDR3 DNA: TGTGCCAGCATCCCGGGACACGGACCCTCCTCGAACACTGAAGCTTTCTTT; CDR3 protein: CASIPGHGPSSNTEAFF
D gene: TRBD2; V gene: TRBV11-3; clone size: .; CDR3 length: 14; J gene: TRBJ2-1; CDR3 DNA: TGTGCCAGCACCCCCGGGGGGGAAAACAATGAGCAGTTCTTC; CDR3 protein: CASTPGGENNEQFF
D gene: .; V gene: TRBV19; clone size: .; CDR3 length: 16; J gene: TRBJ1-4; CDR3 DNA: TGTGCCAGTAGTATAAACCTGGACCACGACGGTGAAAAACTGTTTTTT; CDR3 protein: CASSINLDHDGEKLFF
D gene: .; V gene: TRBV7-3; clone size: once; CDR3 length: 16; J gene: TRBJ1-5; CDR3 DNA: TGTGCCAGCAGCTTCGACCGAGACGATAGCAATCAGCCCCAGCATTTT; CDR3 protein: CASSFDRDDSNQPQHF
D gene: .; V gene: TRBV9; clone size: .; CDR3 length: 17; J gene: TRBJ2-5; CDR3 DNA: TGTGCCAGCAGCGTAGCTACGTCGAGCGATATCCAAGAGACCCAGTACTTC; CDR3 protein: CASSVATSSDIQETQYF
D gene: .; V gene: TRBV6-5; clone size: once; CDR3 length: 14; J gene: TRBJ2-2; CDR3 DNA: TGTGCCAGCAGCGTAGACAGGAACACCGGGGAGCTGTTTTTT; CDR3 protein: CASSVDRNTGELFF
D gene: TRBD2; V gene: TRBV9; clone size: .; CDR3 length: 16; J gene: TRBJ2-1; CDR3 DNA: TGTGCCAGCGCCCCGGGGGGGACACGGCCCTACAATGAGCAGTTCTTC; CDR3 protein: CASAPGGTRPYNEQFF
D gene: .; V gene: TRBV4-1; clone size: .; CDR3 length: 16; J gene: TRBJ1-2; CDR3 DNA: TGCGCCAGCAGCCAAGATGAGCGGGGATCAGTCCATGGCTACACCTTC; CDR3 protein: CASSQDERGSVHGYTF
D gene: TRBD1; V gene: TRBV6-4; clone size: .; CDR3 length: 13; J gene: TRBJ2-7; CDR3 DNA: TGTGCCAGCAGTGACTCATTGGGACAGGAGCAGTACTTC; CDR3 protein: CASSDSLGQEQYF
D gene: .; V gene: TRBV7-2; clone size: .; CDR3 length: 16; J gene: TRBJ2-7; CDR3 DNA: TGTGCCAGCAGCTTAAGGTCTAGCGCTAGCTCCTACGAGCAGTACTTC; CDR3 protein: CASSLRSSASSYEQYF